This record covers a single T cell receptor beta chain. The protocol was immunoSEQ multiplex PCR, while the TCRdb copy is restricted to in-frame clones and leaves out a portion. The repertoire holds 350,000 to 450,000 clones, with 80% to 95% as singletons. This record belongs to a study of control samples from healthy donors and cancer patients. Trimming cost V 7 bases and J 2 bases; bases outside gene matches: 3. The V gene's germline CDR1 is SGHRS and CDR2 YFSETQ. The CDR3 sequence is 14 residues long. This sequence joins TRBV5-1 and TRBJ2-1, with 10 bases that match TRBD1. The sequence was collected from a man aged 40-49 years with head and neck cancer. The sequenced sample was PBMCs. This CDR3 is CASAGQGTYNEQFF. The CDR3 DNA reads TGCGCCAGCGCGGGACAGGGGACCTACAATGAGCAGTTCTTC.